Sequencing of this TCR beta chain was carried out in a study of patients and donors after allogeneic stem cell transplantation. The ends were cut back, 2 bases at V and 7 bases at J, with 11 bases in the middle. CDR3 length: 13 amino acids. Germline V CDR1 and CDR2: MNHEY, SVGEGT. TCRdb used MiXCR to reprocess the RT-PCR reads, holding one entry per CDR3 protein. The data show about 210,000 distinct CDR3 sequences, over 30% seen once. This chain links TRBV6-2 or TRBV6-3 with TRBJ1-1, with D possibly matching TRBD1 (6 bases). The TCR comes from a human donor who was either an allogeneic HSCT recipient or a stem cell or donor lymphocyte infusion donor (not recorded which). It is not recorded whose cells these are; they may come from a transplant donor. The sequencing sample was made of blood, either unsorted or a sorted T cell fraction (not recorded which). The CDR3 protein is CASSYGGGGEAFF. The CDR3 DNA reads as TGTGCCAGCAGTTACGGAGGAGGGGGTGAAGCTTTCTTT.